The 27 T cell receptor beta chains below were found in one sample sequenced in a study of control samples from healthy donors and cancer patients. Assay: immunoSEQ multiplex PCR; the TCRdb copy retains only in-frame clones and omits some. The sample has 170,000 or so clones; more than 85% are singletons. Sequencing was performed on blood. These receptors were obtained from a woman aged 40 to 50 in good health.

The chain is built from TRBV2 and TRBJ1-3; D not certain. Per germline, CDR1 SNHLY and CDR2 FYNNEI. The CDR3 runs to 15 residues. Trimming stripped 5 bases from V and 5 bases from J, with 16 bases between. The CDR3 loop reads CASSSRPHIRNTIYF. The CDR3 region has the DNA TGTGCCAGCAGTTCCCGCCCACATATTAGAAACACCATATATTTT.

CDR3 DNA: TGTGCCAGCAGCTTGCGCTTTATGGGGGTTGCCACAGATACGCAGTATTTT. It codes for CASSLRFMGVATDTQYF. This chain connects TRBV5-6 to TRBJ2-3; either TRBD1 or TRBD2 may fit D (5 bases each). Germline V lookup: CDR1 SGHDT, CDR2 YYEEEE. The V and J ends lost 1 base and 2 bases respectively, with 17 bases between them. The CDR3 loop spans 17 amino acids.

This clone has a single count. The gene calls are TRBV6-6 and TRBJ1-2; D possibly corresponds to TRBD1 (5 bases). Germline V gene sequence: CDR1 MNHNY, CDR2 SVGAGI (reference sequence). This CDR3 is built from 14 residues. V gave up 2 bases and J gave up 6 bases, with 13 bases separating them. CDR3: CASSYEAGRDGYTF. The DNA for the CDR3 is TGTGCCAGCAGTTACGAGGCAGGGCGGGATGGCTACACCTTC.

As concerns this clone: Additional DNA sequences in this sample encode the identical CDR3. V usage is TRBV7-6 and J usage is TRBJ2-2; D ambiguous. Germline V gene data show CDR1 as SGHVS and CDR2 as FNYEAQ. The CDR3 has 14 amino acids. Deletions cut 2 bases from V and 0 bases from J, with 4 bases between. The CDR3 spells CASSLLTNTGELFF. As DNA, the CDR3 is TGTGCCAGCAGCTTACTGACGAACACCGGGGAGCTGTTTTTT. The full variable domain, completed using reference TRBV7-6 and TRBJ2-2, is GAGVSQSPRYKVTKRGQDVALRCDPISGHVSLYWYRQALGQGPEFLTYFNYEAQQDKSGLPNDRFSAERPEGSISTLTIQRTEQRDSAMYRCASSLLTNTGELFFGEGSRLTVL.

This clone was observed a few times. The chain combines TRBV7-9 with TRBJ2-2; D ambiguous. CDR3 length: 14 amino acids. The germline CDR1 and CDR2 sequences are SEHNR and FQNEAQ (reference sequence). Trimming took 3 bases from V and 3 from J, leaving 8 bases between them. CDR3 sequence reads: CASSFNRYTGELFF. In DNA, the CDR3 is TGTGCCAGCAGCTTTAACCGATACACCGGGGAGCTGTTTTTT.

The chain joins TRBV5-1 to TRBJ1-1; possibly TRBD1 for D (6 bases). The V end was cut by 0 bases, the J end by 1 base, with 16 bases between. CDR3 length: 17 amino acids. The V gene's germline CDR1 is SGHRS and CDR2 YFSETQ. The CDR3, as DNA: TGCGCCAGCAGCTTGGTGGGATCCGGACAGCAGAACACTGAAGCTTTCTTT. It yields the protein CASSLVGSGQQNTEAFF. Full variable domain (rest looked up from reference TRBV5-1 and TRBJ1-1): KAGVTQTPRYLIKTRGQQVTLSCSPISGHRSVSWYQQTPGQGLQFLFEYFSETQRNKGNFPGRFSGRQFSNSRSEMNVSTLELGDSALYLCASSLVGSGQQNTEAFFGQGTRLTVV.

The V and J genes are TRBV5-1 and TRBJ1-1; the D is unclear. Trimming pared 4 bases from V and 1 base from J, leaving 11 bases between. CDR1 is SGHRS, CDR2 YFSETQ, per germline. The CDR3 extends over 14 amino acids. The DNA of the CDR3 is TGCGCCAGCAGCCAGGTCTCAGCGAACACTGAAGCTTTCTTT. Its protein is CASSQVSANTEAFF.

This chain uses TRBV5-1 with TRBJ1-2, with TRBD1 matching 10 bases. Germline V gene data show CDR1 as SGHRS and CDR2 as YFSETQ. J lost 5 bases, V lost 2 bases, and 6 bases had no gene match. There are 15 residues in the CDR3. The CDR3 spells CASSFGQGGLYGYTF. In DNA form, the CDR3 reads TGCGCCAGCAGCTTTGGACAGGGGGGCCTATATGGCTACACCTTC.

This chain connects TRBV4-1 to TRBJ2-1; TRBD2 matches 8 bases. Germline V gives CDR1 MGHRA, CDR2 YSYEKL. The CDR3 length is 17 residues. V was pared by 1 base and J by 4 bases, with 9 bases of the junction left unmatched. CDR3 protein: CASSQGSAGTRYNEQFF. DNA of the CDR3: TGCGCCAGCAGCCAAGGGAGCGCCGGGACTAGGTACAATGAGCAGTTCTTC.

The CDR3 nucleotides are TGTGCCAGCAGTGAGGTGGGAGAGACCCAGTACTTC. Protein sequence: CASSEVGETQYF. The rearrangement uses TRBV2 and TRBJ2-5, with D unresolved. V lost 3 bases and J 4 bases, leaving 6 bases between the germline ends. The CDR3 spans 12 residues. Germline V gene lookup returns CDR1 SNHLY and CDR2 FYNNEI.

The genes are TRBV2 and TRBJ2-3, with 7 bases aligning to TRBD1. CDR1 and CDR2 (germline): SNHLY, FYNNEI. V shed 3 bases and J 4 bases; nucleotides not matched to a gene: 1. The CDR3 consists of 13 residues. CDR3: CASSDQGADTQYF. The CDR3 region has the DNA TGTGCCAGCAGTGACCAGGGGGCAGATACGCAGTATTTT.

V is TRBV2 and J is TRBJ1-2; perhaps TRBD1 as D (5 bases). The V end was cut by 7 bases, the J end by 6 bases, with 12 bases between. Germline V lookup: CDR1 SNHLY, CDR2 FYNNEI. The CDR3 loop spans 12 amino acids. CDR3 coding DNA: TGTGCCAGCAACGGGGGGACGGATGGCTACACCTTC. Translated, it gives CASNGGTDGYTF.

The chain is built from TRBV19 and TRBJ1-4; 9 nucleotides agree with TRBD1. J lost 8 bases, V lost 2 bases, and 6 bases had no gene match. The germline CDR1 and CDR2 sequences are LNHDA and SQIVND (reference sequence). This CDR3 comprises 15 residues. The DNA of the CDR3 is TGTGCCAGTAGTATAATCGTGGGACAGGGAGAAAAACTGTTTTTT. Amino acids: CASSIIVGQGEKLFF.

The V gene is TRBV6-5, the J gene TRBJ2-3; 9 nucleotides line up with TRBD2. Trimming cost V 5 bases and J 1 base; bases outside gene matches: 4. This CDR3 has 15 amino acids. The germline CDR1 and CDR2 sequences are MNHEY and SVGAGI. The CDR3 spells CASSTASGGTDTQYF. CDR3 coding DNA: TGTGCCAGCAGTACGGCTAGCGGGGGCACAGATACGCAGTATTTT.

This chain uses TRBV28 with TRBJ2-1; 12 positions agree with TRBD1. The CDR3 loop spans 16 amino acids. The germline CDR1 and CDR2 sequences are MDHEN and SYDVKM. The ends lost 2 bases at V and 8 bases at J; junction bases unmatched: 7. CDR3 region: CASSLHGTGGRDEQFF. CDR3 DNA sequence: TGTGCCAGCAGTTTACACGGGACAGGGGGCAGGGATGAGCAGTTCTTC.

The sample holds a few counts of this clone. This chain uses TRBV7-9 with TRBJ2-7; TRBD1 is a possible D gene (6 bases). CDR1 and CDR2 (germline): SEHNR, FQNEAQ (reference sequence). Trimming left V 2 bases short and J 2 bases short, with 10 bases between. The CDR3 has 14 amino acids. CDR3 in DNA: TGTGCCAGCAGCTTATCGGGACAAGCCTACGAGCAGTACTTC. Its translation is CASSLSGQAYEQYF.

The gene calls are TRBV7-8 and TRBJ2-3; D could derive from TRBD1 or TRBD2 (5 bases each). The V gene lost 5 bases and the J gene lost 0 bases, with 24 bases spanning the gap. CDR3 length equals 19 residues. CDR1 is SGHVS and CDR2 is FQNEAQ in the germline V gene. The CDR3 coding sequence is TGTGCCAGCAGCCCCTCAAGGGGCCGCATGGGGGTGAGCACAGATACGCAGTATTTT. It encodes CASSPSRGRMGVSTDTQYF.

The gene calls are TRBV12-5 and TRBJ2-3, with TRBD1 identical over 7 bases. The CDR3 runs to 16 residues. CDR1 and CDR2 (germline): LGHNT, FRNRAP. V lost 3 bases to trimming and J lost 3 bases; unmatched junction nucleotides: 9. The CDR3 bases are TGTGCTAGTGGTTTCCCCCCAAGGGGGCAGACAGATACGCAGTATTTT. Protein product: CASGFPPRGQTDTQYF. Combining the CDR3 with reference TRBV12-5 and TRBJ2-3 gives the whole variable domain DARVTQTPRHKVTEMGQEVTMRCQPILGHNTVFWYRQTMMQGLELLAYFRNRAPLDDSGMPKDRFSAEMPDATLATLKIQPSEPRDSAVYFCASGFPPRGQTDTQYFGPGTRLTVL.

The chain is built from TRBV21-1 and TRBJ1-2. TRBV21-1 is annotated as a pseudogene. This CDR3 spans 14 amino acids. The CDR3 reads CASTPSGRSYGYTF. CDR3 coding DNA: TGTGCCAGCACCCCGAGTGGGAGAAGCTATGGCTACACCTTC.

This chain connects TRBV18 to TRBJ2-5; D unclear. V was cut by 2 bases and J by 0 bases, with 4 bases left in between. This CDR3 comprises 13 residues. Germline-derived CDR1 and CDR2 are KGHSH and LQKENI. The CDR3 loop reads CASSPINQETQYF. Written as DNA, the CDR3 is TGTGCCAGCTCACCAATAAACCAAGAGACCCAGTACTTC. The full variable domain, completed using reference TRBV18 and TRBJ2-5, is NAGVMQNPRHLVRRRGQEARLRCSPMKGHSHVYWYRQLPEEGLKFMVYLQKENIIDESGMPKERFSAEFPKEGPSILRIQQVVRGDSAAYFCASSPINQETQYFGPGTRLLVL.

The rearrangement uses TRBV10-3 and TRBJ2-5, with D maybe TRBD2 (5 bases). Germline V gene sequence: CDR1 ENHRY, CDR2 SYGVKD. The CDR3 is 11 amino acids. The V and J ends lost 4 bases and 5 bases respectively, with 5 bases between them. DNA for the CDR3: TGTGCCATCAGTGCGGGGGAGACCCAGTACTTC. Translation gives CAISAGETQYF.

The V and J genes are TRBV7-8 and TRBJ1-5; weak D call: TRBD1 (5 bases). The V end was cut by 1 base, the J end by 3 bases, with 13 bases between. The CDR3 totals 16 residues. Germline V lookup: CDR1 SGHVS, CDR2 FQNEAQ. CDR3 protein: CASSLGAGQTNQPQHF. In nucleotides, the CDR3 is TGTGCCAGCAGCTTAGGCGCGGGGCAGACCAATCAGCCCCAGCATTTT. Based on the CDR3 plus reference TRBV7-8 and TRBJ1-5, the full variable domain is GAGVSQSPRYKVAKRGQDVALRCDPISGHVSLFWYQQALGQGPEFLTYFQNEAQLDKSGLPSDRFFAERPEGSVSTLKIQRTQQEDSAVYLCASSLGAGQTNQPQHFGDGTRLSIL.

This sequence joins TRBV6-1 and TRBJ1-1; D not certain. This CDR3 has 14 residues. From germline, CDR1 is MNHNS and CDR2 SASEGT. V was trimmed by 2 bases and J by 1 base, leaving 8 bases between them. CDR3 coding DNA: TGTGCCAGCAGTGAAAAACATCAGAACACTGAAGCTTTCTTT. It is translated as CASSEKHQNTEAFF.

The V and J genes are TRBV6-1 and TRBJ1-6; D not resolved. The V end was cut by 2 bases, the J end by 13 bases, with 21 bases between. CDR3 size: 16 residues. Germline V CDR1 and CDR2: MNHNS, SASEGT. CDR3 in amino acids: CASSERRGNSGTPLHF. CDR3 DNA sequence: TGTGCCAGCAGTGAAAGGCGGGGTAACAGTGGAACGCCCCTCCACTTT.

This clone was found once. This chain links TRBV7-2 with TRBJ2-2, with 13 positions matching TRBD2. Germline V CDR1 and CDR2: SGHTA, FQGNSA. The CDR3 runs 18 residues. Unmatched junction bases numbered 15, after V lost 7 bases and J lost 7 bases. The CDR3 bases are TGTGCCAGCATCATGACTAGCGGGGGGACCCGCGGCGGCGGGGAGCTGTTTTTT. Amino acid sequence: CASIMTSGGTRGGGELFF.

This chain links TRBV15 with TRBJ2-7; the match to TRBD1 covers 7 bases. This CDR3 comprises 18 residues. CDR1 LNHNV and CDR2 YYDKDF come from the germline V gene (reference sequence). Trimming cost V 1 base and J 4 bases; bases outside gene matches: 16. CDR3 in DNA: TGTGCCACCAGCAGAGCCGACGTCGGCAGGACAGGCAGATACGAGCAGTACTTC. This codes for CATSRADVGRTGRYEQYF.

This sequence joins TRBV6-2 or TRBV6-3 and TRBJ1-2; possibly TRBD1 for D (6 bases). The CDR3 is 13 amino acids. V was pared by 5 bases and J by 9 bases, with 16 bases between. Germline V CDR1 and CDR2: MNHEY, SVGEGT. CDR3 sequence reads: CASSNQVGARYTF. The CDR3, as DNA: TGTGCCAGCAGTAACCAAGTGGGGGCTCGCTACACCTTC.